Listed here are 21 T cell receptor beta chains from one sample, sequenced in a study of blood T cells in healthy people across ages. The second PCR ran 7 to 11 cycles with a sample-barcoded 5' primer and J-beta primers. TCRdb recomputed calls from the 5' RACE reads with MiXCR, one row per CDR3 protein. In the table there are 700,000 to 950,000 distinct CDR3 sequences, over 45% of which are singletons. Sequencing used blood. The origin of the receptors is a man aged 30 to 39 in good health.

J is TRBJ2-1 and V is TRBV20-1; 7 nucleotides align to TRBD1. The CDR3 has 16 residues. The germline V gene encodes CDR1 DFQATT and CDR2 SNEGSKA (reference sequence). The V segment lost 3 bases and the J segment 3 bases; nucleotides outside the gene matches: 11. DNA for the CDR3: TGCAGTGCTAGCCGGGGACAGCCAAGGAACTACAATGAGCAGTTCTTC. Residues: CSASRGQPRNYNEQFF.

This rearrangement joins TRBV9 to TRBJ2-3, with D tentatively TRBD2 (5 bases). This CDR3 spans 15 amino acids. V was pared by 1 base and J by 0 bases, with 9 bases between. Germline-derived CDR1 and CDR2 are SGDLS and YYNGEE. The CDR3 region has the DNA TGTGCCAGCAGCGTAAGCGGAGATAGCACAGATACGCAGTATTTT. Its protein is CASSVSGDSTDTQYF.

The table lists this clonotype with a few counts. The chain joins TRBV7-2 to TRBJ2-7, with D possibly being TRBD2 (6 bases). Germline CDR1 and CDR2: SGHTA and FQGNSA. The CDR3 spans 16 residues. Trimming cost V 4 bases and J 5 bases, with 21 bases left between them. In nucleotides, the CDR3 is TGTGCCAGCAGCTGGGGGGTCCCTAGCGCGGTCCACGAGCAGTACTTC. Amino acids: CASSWGVPSAVHEQYF.

This clonotype was observed a handful of times. One base away lies a much larger clone, so this may be a sequencing read error. The rearrangement joins TRBV12-3 or TRBV12-4 to TRBJ2-3; 7 positions agree with TRBD1. The CDR3 has 14 residues. J gave up 5 bases and V 4 bases, and 6 bases lay outside the gene matches. CDR3 nucleotides: TGTGCCAGCAGTTGCAGGGGGAGAGGAGATACGCAGTATTTT. Residues: CASSCRGRGDTQYF.

This clonotype was seen a handful of times. The chain links TRBV5-6 to TRBJ2-3, with a possible D match to TRBD2 (5 bases). CDR1 and CDR2 from the germline V gene are SGHDT and YYEEEE. There are 13 residues in the CDR3. V lost 2 bases and J lost 6, with 10 bases in between. The CDR3 spells CASSLAGEDTQYF. The CDR3 DNA is TGTGCCAGCAGCTTAGCTGGGGAGGATACGCAGTATTTT.

The chain is built from TRBV7-2 and TRBJ2-5; D not certain. Trimming stripped 4 bases from V and 9 bases from J, with 18 bases between. The V gene's germline CDR1 is SGHTA and CDR2 FQGNSA. This CDR3 contains 14 residues. CDR3 loop: CASSSLGLIEAQYF. The CDR3 region has the DNA TGTGCCAGCAGCTCGTTGGGCCTTATTGAAGCCCAGTACTTC.

The chain is built from TRBV19 and TRBJ2-1; 7 bases are shared with TRBD2. This CDR3 comprises 16 residues. Germline V gene sequence: CDR1 LNHDA, CDR2 SQIVND (reference sequence). The junction had 7 bases not matched to a gene; V was cut back by 5 bases and J by 0 bases. CDR3 coding DNA: TGTGCCAGTAGTCATAGCGGGCGCGACTCCTACAATGAGCAGTTCTTC. Translating it yields CASSHSGRDSYNEQFF. The full variable domain, in which reference TRBV19 and TRBJ2-1 provide the parts outside the CDR3, is DGGITQSPKYLFRKEGQNVTLSCEQNLNHDAMYWYRQDPGQGLRLIYYSQIVNDFQKGDIAEGYSVSREKKESFPLTVTSAQKNPTAFYLCASSHSGRDSYNEQFFGPGTRLTVL.

The CDR3 nucleotides read TGTGCCATCAGGGCCGGGACTAGAGGGAGAAAAGAGACCCAGTACTTC. Protein: CAIRAGTRGRKETQYF. This chain uses TRBV10-3 with TRBJ2-5; TRBD2 aligns across 8 bases. Germline V gives CDR1 ENHRY, CDR2 SYGVKD. Losses at the gene ends were 6 bases for V and 3 bases for J; bases not matched to a gene: 12. CDR3 size: 16 residues.

This chain uses TRBV15 with TRBJ2-7, with D possibly matching TRBD1 (5 bases). The CDR3 is 13 amino acids. Trimming cost V 8 bases and J 3 bases, with 14 bases left between them. CDR1 is LNHNV and CDR2 is YYDKDF in the germline V gene (reference sequence). This CDR3 reads CATAPRVGYEQYF. Written as DNA, the CDR3 is TGTGCCACCGCCCCCAGGGTAGGCTACGAGCAGTACTTC.

This chain joins TRBV6-1 and TRBJ1-1; 11 positions agree with TRBD1. CDR1 and CDR2 from the germline V gene are MNHNS and SASEGT. The V and J ends lost 0 bases and 1 base, in that order; junction bases with no gene match: 1. This CDR3 is 16 amino acids long. The CDR3 region is CASSEAGTGGNTEAFF. In nucleotides, the CDR3 is TGTGCCAGCAGTGAAGCAGGGACAGGGGGGAACACTGAAGCTTTCTTT.

This clonotype was observed once. The genes are TRBV20-1 and TRBJ2-3; 10 bases agree with TRBD2. The germline V gene encodes CDR1 DFQATT and CDR2 SNEGSKA (reference sequence). Germline trimming cut 0 bases from V and 5 bases from J; bases unmatched to any gene: 5. The CDR3 has 15 amino acids. CDR3 sequence (DNA): TGCAGTGCTAGAGAACCACTAGCGGGGAAAGATACGCAGTATTTT. Translated: CSAREPLAGKDTQYF.

In DNA form, the CDR3 reads TGTGCCAGCAGCTTAGCGCTGGTTAGAGATACGCAGTATTTT. Its protein product is CASSLALVRDTQYF. The rearrangement links TRBV7-8 to TRBJ2-3; no reliable D call. Per germline, CDR1 SGHVS and CDR2 FQNEAQ. V lost 0 bases, J lost 5 bases, and 9 bases lay in between. The CDR3 loop spans 14 amino acids.

Ten or more counts support this clonotype. The chain links TRBV4-2 to TRBJ2-5; D ambiguous. There are 12 residues in the CDR3. The germline V gene encodes CDR1 LGHNA and CDR2 YNFKEQ. Trimming left V 1 base short and J 1 base short, with 1 base between. CDR3 DNA: TGTGCCAGCAGCCAAGGCCAAGAGACCCAGTACTTC. Protein product: CASSQGQETQYF.

J is TRBJ1-4 and V is TRBV28; D uncertain. The germline V gene has CDR1 MDHEN and CDR2 SYDVKM. The CDR3 extends over 14 amino acids. Trimming removed 11 bases at V and 0 bases at J, with 13 bases between. The CDR3 here is CACGLTATNEKLFF. CDR3 bases: TGTGCCTGCGGACTTACAGCAACTAATGAAAAACTGTTTTTT.

The chain uses TRBV24-1 and TRBJ2-5; a weak D match, TRBD2 (6 bases). The CDR3 is made up of 19 amino acids. Trimming cost V 1 base and J 3 bases, with 23 bases left between them. Germline V CDR1 and CDR2: KGHDR, SFDVKD. The CDR3 DNA reads as TGTGCCACCAGTGATTTTCTTGGCGGAGCCCCCTCGGGGGAAGAGACCCAGTACTTC. As protein: CATSDFLGGAPSGEETQYF.

The chain combines TRBV6-2 or TRBV6-3 with TRBJ2-3; a possible D gene is TRBD1 (6 bases). This CDR3 is 15 amino acids long. Germline-derived CDR1 and CDR2 are MNHEY and SVGEGT. V gave up 2 bases and J gave up 3 bases, with 12 bases separating them. The DNA of the CDR3 is TGTGCCAGCAGTTACAGTCACAGGGCGACAGATACGCAGTATTTT. It specifies CASSYSHRATDTQYF.

The chain carries TRBV5-1 and TRBJ2-1; D tentatively fits TRBD1 or TRBD2 (5 bases each). The length of the CDR3 is 13 residues. V was cut by 0 bases and J by 10 bases, with 11 bases left in between. Germline CDR1 and CDR2: SGHRS and YFSETQ. The DNA for the CDR3 is TGCGCCAGCAGCTTGGGGGACGTAGAAGAGCAGTTCTTC. It codes for CASSLGDVEEQFF.

Regarding this clonotype: This may be a read error: a much more frequent sequence differs by one nucleotide. The rearrangement links TRBV12-3 or TRBV12-4 to TRBJ1-5, with no clear D. This CDR3 contains 15 residues. The CDR3 region has the DNA TGTGTCAGCAGTGGCAGTGGTGGAAGCAATCAGCCCCAGCATTTT. It specifies CVSSGSGGSNQPQHF.

The rearrangement joins TRBV20-1 to TRBJ2-1; D is possibly TRBD2 (6 bases). Trimming pared 5 bases from V and 7 bases from J, leaving 9 bases between. Germline V CDR1 and CDR2: DFQATT, SNEGSKA (reference sequence). CDR3 length: 11 amino acids. The CDR3 DNA sequence: TGCAGTGCTGGGACTTCTAATGAGCAGTTCTTC. Its protein product is CSAGTSNEQFF.

The chain links TRBV14 to TRBJ2-1; no clear D gene. Trimming left V 2 bases short and J 2 bases short, with 4 bases between. CDR3 length: 13 amino acids. CDR1 and CDR2 (germline): SGHDN, FVKESK. The CDR3 is CASSQNAYNEQFF. The CDR3, as DNA: TGTGCCAGCAGCCAAAATGCCTACAATGAGCAGTTCTTC.

This clonotype has only one observation. The rearrangement uses TRBV20-1 and TRBJ2-1, with D hard to call. The DNA end favors TRBJ2-7, so the J call may be wrong. Germline-derived CDR1 and CDR2 are DFQATT and SNEGSKA (reference sequence). This CDR3 is 16 amino acids long. As DNA, the CDR3 is TGCAGTGCTAGAGACTTACTGAGGAGCTCCTACAATGAGCAGTACTTC. Protein: CSARDLLRSSYNEQYF.